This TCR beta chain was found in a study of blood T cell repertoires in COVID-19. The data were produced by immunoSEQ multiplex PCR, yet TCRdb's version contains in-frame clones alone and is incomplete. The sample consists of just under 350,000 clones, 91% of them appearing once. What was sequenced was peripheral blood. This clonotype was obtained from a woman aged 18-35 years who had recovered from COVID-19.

CDR3 in DNA: TGTGCCAGCAGCTTCCGGGACTCTCGCGGCACAGATACGCAGTATTTT. Translating it yields CASSFRDSRGTDTQYF. This rearrangement joins TRBV7-9 to TRBJ2-3, with a tentative D call TRBD2 (6 bases). Germline CDR1 is SEHNR and CDR2 is FQNEAQ (reference sequence). Deletions cut 3 bases from V and 1 base from J, with 14 bases between. This CDR3 is 16 amino acids long.